The 10 T cell receptor beta chains below come from one sample, sequenced in a study of T cell changes during pregnancy in multiple sclerosis. Profiling relied on immunoSEQ multiplex PCR, and the TCRdb table lists in-frame clones only, not all of them. This sample has 83,000 or so clones, with 94% found just once. Sequences were derived from peripheral blood, sampled after pregnancy. The source is a female donor in good health, enrolled as a control in a pregnancy study.

This chain joins TRBV7-2 and TRBJ1-1, with 7 bases lining up with TRBD1. The CDR3 loop spans 14 amino acids. CDR1 is SGHTA and CDR2 is FQGNSA in the germline V gene. Losses at the gene ends were 3 bases for V and 7 bases for J; bases not matched to a gene: 8. CDR3 sequence reads: CASSLGPGQLEAFF. The CDR3 nucleotides read TGTGCCAGCAGCTTGGGACCGGGACAGCTTGAAGCTTTCTTT.

V and J are TRBV28 and TRBJ2-7; a weak D match, TRBD1 (6 bases). Germline assignment: CDR1 MDHEN and CDR2 SYDVKM. V was pared by 6 bases and J by 1 base, with 13 bases between. This CDR3 is 14 amino acids long. The CDR3 is CASRSSRGSYEQYF. The CDR3 region has the DNA TGTGCCAGCAGGTCGAGCAGGGGTTCCTACGAGCAGTACTTC.

This rearrangement joins TRBV29-1 to TRBJ1-1; 8 positions agree with TRBD1. The CDR3 covers 10 residues. Trimming removed 6 bases from V and 10 bases from J; junction bases left unmatched: 4. Germline CDR1 SQVTM, CDR2 ANQGSEA. CDR3 bases: TGCAGCGTCCTGGACAGGGCAGCTTTCTTT. Residues: CSVLDRAAFF.

This chain links TRBV7-2 with TRBJ2-3; 10 nucleotides line up with TRBD1. The CDR3 is 14 amino acids. The germline V gene has CDR1 SGHTA and CDR2 FQGNSA. V gave up 5 bases and J gave up 5 bases; unmatched junction bases: 4. The chain's CDR3 is CASSQDRGRDTQYF. CDR3 coding DNA: TGTGCCAGCAGCCAGGACAGGGGGAGAGATACGCAGTATTTT. Variable domain in full (rest from reference TRBV7-2 and TRBJ2-3): GAGVSQSPSNKVTEKGKDVELRCDPISGHTALYWYRQSLGQGLEFLIYFQGNSAPDKSGLPSDRFSAERTGGSVSTLTIQRTQQEDSAVYLCASSQDRGRDTQYFGPGTRLTVL.

The genes are TRBV5-1 and TRBJ2-6, with D unclear. Trimming removed 3 bases from V and 4 bases from J, with 5 bases in between. This CDR3 is built from 13 residues. Germline CDR1 and CDR2: SGHRS and YFSETQ. The CDR3 is CASSSEGANVLTF. The DNA of the CDR3 is TGCGCCAGCAGCTCCGAGGGGGCCAACGTCCTGACTTTC.

This chain connects TRBV6-5 to TRBJ1-1; 7 positions match TRBD1. Germline trimming cut 6 bases from V and 7 bases from J; bases unmatched to any gene: 5. The germline V gene has CDR1 MNHEY and CDR2 SVGAGI. The length of the CDR3 is 12 residues. CDR3 nucleotides: TGTGCCAGCAGCGTCCGACAGGGTGAAGCTTTCTTT. Translating it yields CASSVRQGEAFF.

The rearrangement links TRBV5-1 to TRBJ2-3; 14 bases fit TRBD2. The CDR3 contains 16 residues. Germline trimming cut 3 bases from V and 6 bases from J; bases unmatched to any gene: 6. CDR1 SGHRS and CDR2 YFSETQ come from the germline V gene. The CDR3 reads CASSSGTSGSGDTQYF. The CDR3 DNA follows: TGCGCCAGCAGCTCCGGGACTAGCGGGAGCGGGGATACGCAGTATTTT.

The rearrangement links TRBV20-1 to TRBJ2-4; D remains unclear. Looked up from germline, CDR1 is DFQATT and CDR2 is SNEGSKA (reference sequence). This CDR3 region has 11 residues. Trimming cost V 2 bases and J 6 bases, with 5 bases left between them. In nucleotides, the CDR3 is TGCAGTGCTAGACTAGGAAACATTCAGTACTTC. The encoded protein is CSARLGNIQYF.

V usage is TRBV9 and J usage is TRBJ1-3, with D perhaps TRBD1 (6 bases). The length of the CDR3 is 14 residues. V was cut by 7 bases and J by 3 bases, with 14 bases left in between. Germline CDR1 SGDLS, CDR2 YYNGEE. The CDR3 loop is CASQEGGSGNTIYF. The CDR3 region has the DNA TGTGCCAGCCAAGAAGGGGGAAGTGGAAACACCATATATTTT.

The chain employs TRBV4-1 and TRBJ2-7; D uncertain. Germline CDR1 reads MGHRA; CDR2 reads YSYEKL. With 0 bases removed from V and 3 bases from J, the gap between germline ends came to 9 bases. The CDR3 sequence is 14 residues long. The CDR3 coding sequence is TGCGCCAGCAGCCAAGAAGCCCAGCGCTACGAGCAGTACTTC. The encoded protein is CASSQEAQRYEQYF.